This TCR beta chain was captured by sequencing in a study of blood T cell repertoires in COVID-19 (dated by TCRdb to about 2020). Turning to the overall study: Samples covering the acute and convalescent phases of COVID-19 were provided by collaborators in the United States, Italy and Spain. Nearly every sample came with metadata listing a de-identified subject ID, COVID-19 status, age in years and sex. Samples were obtained from the ongoing ImmuneRACE study (first 160 participants) and from 1,200 or so subjects provided by 6 global collaborators. Where HLA class I and class II types were available, the types were taken from metadata supplied by the sample provider, not from assay-based typing. The dataset comprised deeply sampled blood TCRbeta repertoires from subjects exposed to, actively infected with, or recovered from COVID-19. The prospective study material was composed of cDNA or gDNA derived from T cells, B-cell-depleted T cells, or PBMCs. A freely available public database, intended as a resource for researchers studying the immune response to SARS-CoV-2, is where the repertoires were released.

Study-level results and caveats: The amount of clinical and demographic metadata varied by source and participant and was provided uncurated.

Concerning this clone itself: The antigen it recognizes is unknown. It has no much larger one-base neighbor in the sample; base qualities were not kept.

The CDR3 holds 16 amino acids from the cysteine to the phenylalanine. Only the CDR3 DNA is retained, 48 bases long and in frame from the first base. V loses 5 bases, J loses 0 bases, and the germline ends lie 14 bases apart. Per the germline V gene, SGHAT is the CDR1 and FQNNGV is the CDR2. Each collaborating institution followed its own protocols to collect whole blood in K2EDTA tubes. For TCRbeta analysis, collaborator samples were shipped as frozen whole blood, as isolated PBMCs, or as DNA extracted from either sample type. The immunoSEQ Assay, a bias-controlled multiplex PCR, was used to amplify TCRbeta CDR3 regions from genomic DNA. On the study's bioinformatics: The number of nucleated cells in each sample was estimated from the amplification of reference gene primers within the assay. Sequence reads were collapsed and filtered to measure the absolute abundance of every unique TCRbeta CDR3 rearrangement. For each sample, productive Simpson clonality was calculated by taking the square root of Simpson's diversity index across productive rearrangements. TCRdb provides this immuneACCESS table in a form limited to in-frame rearrangements. Some clones are lacking; in checked studies, under half of them reflect an unresolved V gene, and why the rest are absent is not known. V and J calls and clone size are as listed in that table; D and trimming were resolved from the DNA. In all, the sample holds about 160,000 clones, and roughly 90% of those were seen once. The ten largest clones take up about 2.6% of the sample.

The TCR originated in a man aged 55 to 69 with acute or convalescent COVID-19. Material for sequencing was peripheral blood. This chain is built from TRBV11-2 and TRBJ1-3, with a weak D call of TRBD1 (5 bases match). CDR3 region: CASSPQGGVSGNTIYF. The nucleotides are TGTGCCAGCAGCCCTCAGGGAGGGGTCTCTGGAAACACCATATATTTT.